These T cell receptor beta chains were read from a single sample in a study of T-cell memory formation after mild COVID-19. TCRdb passed the 5' RACE reads through MiXCR, listing each CDR3 protein once. Found here are about 210,000 distinct CDR3 sequences, over 9.5% of them singletons; the top ten hold just over 3%. Sequenced input: PBMCs or a T cell subset sorted from them (not recorded which). Receptor source: a man between 18 and 29 years old who had mild COVID-19 (a few samples of this study predate the infection). Cell type and time point are not known. Each CDR3 is given with its conserved first and last residue. The D gene is left open where the match is weak. Size is stated for part of the rows, as once, few or many counts, or as a class when the clone is expanded.

J gene,clone size,D gene,V gene,CDR3 DNA,CDR3 protein
TRBJ1-5,-,-,TRBV6-2/TRBV6-3,TGTGCCAGCACTCCCGGCCTCCTCAATCAGCCCCAGCATTTT,CASTPGLLNQPQHF
TRBJ2-1,few,-,TRBV12-3/TRBV12-4,TGTGCCAGTTACCGACGGGGGAGCTACAATGAGCAGTTCTTC,CASYRRGSYNEQFF
TRBJ2-3,many,-,TRBV7-2,TGTGCCAGCAGCTTATTTCGAGCGGGCGCAGATACGCAGTATTTT,CASSLFRAGADTQYF
TRBJ2-3,-,-,TRBV20-1,TGCAGTGCTATGGTGGGGGGGCTTTCAGATACGCAGTATTTT,CSAMVGGLSDTQYF
TRBJ2-1,many,-,TRBV4-2,TGTGCCAGCAGCCAGCCCTACAATGAGCAGTTCTTC,CASSQPYNEQFF
TRBJ1-2,few,-,TRBV5-1,TGCGCCAGCAGCGGGGTTGGGGCGTCTAACTATGGCTACACCTTC,CASSGVGASNYGYTF
TRBJ2-1,few,-,TRBV5-1,TGCGCCAGCAGCTTGACGGGTCTCGAGGAGCAGTTCTTC,CASSLTGLEEQFF
TRBJ2-3,few,-,TRBV5-6,TGTGCCAGCAGCTTGGTAGCGGCGGGGGATACGCAGTATTTT,CASSLVAAGDTQYF
TRBJ2-3,once,-,TRBV5-1,TGCGCCAGCAGCCGAAGGACTATCACAGATACGCAGTATTTT,CASSRRTITDTQYF
TRBJ2-1,few,TRBD2,TRBV6-7,TGTGCCAGCAGTGCGGGACTAGCGGGGGTCTACAATGAGCAGTTCTTC,CASSAGLAGVYNEQFF
TRBJ1-6,-,-,TRBV3-1,TGTGCCAGCAGGCTCTTGGTGGAGAATTCACCCCTCCACTTT,CASRLLVENSPLHF
TRBJ2-3,many,-,TRBV4-3,TGCGCCAGCACCTCAGGAGCAGGGGATACGCAGTATTTT,CASTSGAGDTQYF
TRBJ2-5,-,-,TRBV29-1,TGCAGCGTTGATTTCCAGGTCCTGGAGACCCAGTACTTC,CSVDFQVLETQYF
TRBJ2-3,-,-,TRBV29-1,TGCAGCGTTGAATACCCAGGGGGCACAGATACGCAGTATTTT,CSVEYPGGTDTQYF